This T cell receptor beta chain was profiled in a study of T cell clones after liver transplantation (dated by TCRdb to about 2019). Looking at the study overall: The samples were obtained from ITN030ST, a randomized trial that attempted immunosuppression withdrawal within 2 years after liver transplantation. Donor-reactive T cell clones were identified using TCRbeta sequencing after a pre-transplant mixed lymphocyte reaction and were then followed in post-transplant blood. Third party-reactive TCRbeta sequences from pre-transplant MLRs were also identified as an antigen-independent comparator for donor-reactive sequences. Three of the eight recipients were HCV-positive; the others were transplanted for non-autoimmune, non-viral indications. No induction therapy was given to the subjects, and standard immunosuppression was administered until randomization at 12-24 months post-transplant. Tolerance meant complete immunosuppression withdrawal for at least one year without liver enzymes rising beyond twice the upper limit of normal. Blood samples were collected pre-transplant, pre-randomization before withdrawal, and post-randomization after either full withdrawal or failed withdrawal. The studied cohort comprised 8 liver transplant recipients, 3 classified as tolerant and 5 as non-tolerant. The research as a whole found: When repertoire turnover was accounted for, significantly reduced detection of donor-reactive sequences was found in 7 of 8 subjects for CD4 and in 8 of 8 subjects for CD8. A greater decline was seen for donor-reactive sequences than for third party-reactive sequences, suggesting partial antigen-specific deletion unrelated to withdrawal success. The conclusions were preliminary, being limited by small, heterogeneous patient numbers and by non-standardized post-transplant time points. Without allograft tissue specimens, donor-reactive T cells may have migrated into the graft rather than being deleted. In 5 of 8 subjects, circulating donor-reactive CD4 TCRbeta sequences decreased significantly after transplant, regardless of tolerance or HCV status. Low numbers of available donor cells limited the measurable donor-reactive repertoire in a couple of subjects.

High-throughput TCRbeta CDR3 sequencing of frozen genomic DNA was performed by immunoSEQ, with PCR amplification, mapping, bias correction and internal controls included. In the source study's methods: Productive rearrangements were retained, and unique TCRbeta sequences were defined by the CDR3 nucleotide sequence together with the V and J gene. For a sequence to be called donor-reactive, it needed a frequency of at least 0.01% and at least 5-fold expansion in CFSE-low cells compared with unstimulated pre-transplant cells. To ensure at least 90% detection power, minimum frequency thresholds were set for each subject based on that subject's lowest-template unstimulated sample. Jensen-Shannon divergence between the top 1000 TCRbeta sequences after and before transplant was used to measure repertoire turnover. Changes in detection of donor-reactive sequences were assessed with two-sided Fisher's exact tests. Here the immuneACCESS table is served through TCRdb, limited to in-frame sequences with V and J called. Missing clones are a known gap in these copies; in checked studies unresolved V genes cover under half, and the rest lacks a known reason. The V and J calls and clone size are taken from that table; D and trimming were inferred from the DNA. The sample profile shows some 110,000 clones; 90% of them were found once. The ten top clones hold more than 0.8% of the sample.

Concerning this clone: No cognate antigen has been identified for it. No quality values exist for individual bases; no much larger clone is one base distant.

Unstimulated PBMCs, after thawing, were stained for CD3, CD4 and CD8 and then FACS-sorted into CD3+CD4+ and CD3+CD8+ populations. All 8 studied subjects were randomized to immunosuppression withdrawal. The Qiagen DNeasy Blood and Tissue Kit was used for genomic DNA isolation. From the cysteine up to the phenylalanine, the CDR3 has a length of 16 residues. Just the 48-base CDR3 DNA is kept, in frame starting at base 1. The sample was CD4+ T cells from blood, taken 12 months after liver transplant. This clonotype was obtained from a human patient who received a liver transplant. Following a transplant, some T cells may be graft donor cells, not patient cells. This receptor chain uses TRBV21-1 and TRBJ2-2; the table assigns TRBD1, which was not confirmed against the DNA. TRBV21-1 is a recognized pseudogene. The bases are TGTGCCAGCAGCAAAGTTGACAGGGGGAACACCGGGGAGCTGTTTTTT. The resulting protein is CASSKVDRGNTGELFF.